This T cell receptor (beta chain) was obtained from a study of blood T cell repertoires in COVID-19. For the study at large: Sample material is recorded as cDNA or gDNA derived from T cells, B-cell-depleted T cells, or PBMCs.

As handled by the study authors: Scientists estimated how many nucleated cells there were by amplifying reference gene primers. Repertoires were generated with immunoSEQ multiplex PCR, while TCRdb's copy carries only in-frame clones and drops some. That table is the source of V, J and clone size, and D and trimming were worked out from the DNA. The sample carries about 160,000 clones, over 80% recorded once. The CDR3 extends over 15 amino acids. The sample taken for sequencing was peripheral blood. The source of this sequence is a woman aged 60-75 years who had recovered from COVID-19. The chain combines TRBV21-1 with TRBJ1-3; TRBD1 was called by the table and not checked on the DNA. TRBV21-1 is reported as a pseudogene. As DNA, the CDR3 is TGTGCCAGCAGCAGATCAGGACACTCTGGAAACACCATATATTTT. This gives the protein CASSRSGHSGNTIYF.